This T cell receptor (beta chain) was sequenced for a study of CD8 T cells in Susac syndrome. TCR beta sequencing was performed on blood CD8+ and CD4+ T cells. The germline V gene encodes CDR1 SQVTM and CDR2 ANQGSEA. The CDR3 totals 14 residues. Trimming took off 3 bases at V and 0 bases at J, with 8 bases between the two ends. Random hexamers were used to reverse transcribe an amount of about 0.45 to 1 ug RNA. One entry per CDR3 protein, called by TCRdb with MiXCR from the immunoSEQ multiplex PCR reads. Of over 95,000 distinct CDR3 sequences listed, about nine tenths are singletons. As for this clonotype: No antigen is known for it.

Study-wide results and limits: TCR sequencing and HLA analysis covered a relatively small number of individuals.

This sequence joins TRBV29-1 and TRBJ2-2, with D unclear. The sample was CD8+ T cells from PBMCs. The TCR sequence derives from a human donor in good health. Here the CDR3 reads CSVEGLANTGELFF. The CDR3 bases are TGCAGCGTTGAGGGTCTTGCGAACACCGGGGAGCTGTTTTTT.